Shown below are 29 T cell receptor beta chains from a single sample sequenced in a study of control samples from healthy donors and cancer patients. Assay used: immunoSEQ multiplex PCR; TCRdb lists only in-frame clones, some missing. The sample lists 78,000 or so clones, about 90% occurring once. The sample comprised blood. The receptors stem from a woman aged 45-60 years in good health.

The count of this clone is one. The chain is built from TRBV9 and TRBJ2-2; D may correspond to TRBD1 or TRBD2 (5 bases each). Germline V gene sequence: CDR1 SGDLS, CDR2 YYNGEE. The V end lost 0 bases, the J end lost 6 bases, and 9 bases lay between the germline ends. The CDR3 loop spans 14 amino acids. CDR3 nucleotide sequence: TGTGCCAGCAGCGTAGGGGGGTCCCCCGGGGAGCTGTTTTTT. It yields the protein CASSVGGSPGELFF.

The chain combines TRBV4-1 with TRBJ2-1; D gene ambiguous. Germline CDR1 is MGHRA and CDR2 is YSYEKL. This CDR3 is built from 14 residues. V lost 6 bases and J lost 6, with 15 bases in between. CDR3 region: CASRPLLRSNEQFF. In DNA, the CDR3 is TGCGCCAGCAGACCCCTTCTGAGGTCCAATGAGCAGTTCTTC.

This chain uses TRBV6-5 with TRBJ2-1; the D call may be TRBD1 or TRBD2 (5 bases each). This CDR3 region has 11 residues. Germline CDR1 and CDR2: MNHEY and SVGAGI. V was pared by 8 bases and J by 7 bases, with 9 bases between. The CDR3 DNA is TGTGCCAGCGAAGAGGGGAATGAGCAGTTCTTC. This gives the protein CASEEGNEQFF.

The J gene is TRBJ1-4, the V gene TRBV30; 8 bases align to TRBD1. This CDR3 contains 15 residues. J gave up 5 bases and V 2 bases, and 7 bases lay outside the gene matches. Germline loops: CDR1 GTSNPN, CDR2 SVGIG (reference sequence). Written as DNA, the CDR3 is TGTGCCTGGAGTTATGGACAGGGCCGAAATGAAAAACTGTTTTTT. Translation: CAWSYGQGRNEKLFF.

The J gene is TRBJ2-2, the V gene TRBV9; no definite D call. Germline values: CDR1 SGDLS, CDR2 YYNGEE. This CDR3 has 17 residues. V dropped 1 base and J dropped 7 bases, with 20 bases sitting between them. CDR3 nucleotide sequence: TGTGCCAGCAGCGTATTCGATGCTAGAAAGGTGATCGGGGAGCTGTTTTTT. Encoded protein: CASSVFDARKVIGELFF.

The CDR3 DNA is TGTGCCAGCAGTTACCGGCGGACGGTCGCGAACACCGGGGAGCTGTTTTTT. Protein product: CASSYRRTVANTGELFF. The chain has TRBV27 and TRBJ2-2, with D uncertain. Trimming left V 4 bases short and J 0 bases short, with 15 bases between. The germline V gene has CDR1 MNHEY and CDR2 SMNVEV (reference sequence). This CDR3 has 17 residues.

This clone was observed a handful of times. The chain has TRBV9 and TRBJ2-1, with 7 nucleotides matching TRBD2. This CDR3 has 13 amino acids. Germline CDR1 SGDLS, CDR2 YYNGEE. Trimming took 5 bases from V and 7 from J; bases not matched to a gene: 6. This CDR3 reads CASSSPGLNEQFF. For the CDR3, the DNA is TGTGCCAGCAGTTCACCGGGACTAAATGAGCAGTTCTTC.

This chain uses TRBV5-1 with TRBJ2-1; D unclear. The V end lost 0 bases, the J end lost 12 bases, and 10 bases lay between the germline ends. Per germline, CDR1 SGHRS and CDR2 YFSETQ. The CDR3 totals 12 residues. CDR3 residues: CASSLDSWGQFF. The CDR3 nucleotides read TGCGCCAGCAGCTTGGATTCTTGGGGGCAGTTCTTC.

The chain carries TRBV6-5 and TRBJ1-1, with a tentative D call TRBD1 (5 bases). The V and J ends lost 6 bases and 3 bases respectively, with 17 bases between them. The CDR3 runs 15 residues. Germline V CDR1 and CDR2: MNHEY, SVGAGI. The CDR3 loop is CASSRDSYFHTEAFF. CDR3 coding DNA: TGTGCCAGCAGCCGCGACAGTTACTTTCACACTGAAGCTTTCTTT.

The gene calls are TRBV15 and TRBJ2-1; weak D call: TRBD2 (6 bases). Per germline, CDR1 LNHNV and CDR2 YYDKDF (reference sequence). Deletions cut 4 bases from V and 6 bases from J, with 22 bases between. The CDR3 contains 17 residues. CDR3 in DNA: TGTGCCACCAGCAATGAGAGAGGGACTCCTCGGGGCAATGAGCAGTTCTTC. Its translation is CATSNERGTPRGNEQFF.

The chain combines TRBV5-6 with TRBJ1-2; TRBD1 matches at 8 bases. This CDR3 has 14 amino acids. Germline-derived CDR1 and CDR2 are SGHDT and YYEEEE. The V gene end was trimmed by 3 bases and the J gene end by 4 bases; junction bases not matched to a gene: 5. DNA of the CDR3: TGTGCCAGCAGCTCGGGCACAGGGGGCTATGGCTACACCTTC. Translating gives CASSSGTGGYGYTF.

In this sample, this clone turned up once. This chain connects TRBV7-8 to TRBJ2-7, with D tentatively TRBD2 (5 bases). CDR3 size: 15 residues. V was trimmed by 5 bases and J by 0 bases, leaving 14 bases between them. Germline V gives CDR1 SGHVS, CDR2 FQNEAQ. CDR3 in DNA: TGTGCCAGCAGCCTACGTGGGGAGCCCTCCTACGAGCAGTACTTC. Translated: CASSLRGEPSYEQYF. Together with reference TRBV7-8 and TRBJ2-7, the CDR3 gives the full variable domain: GAGVSQSPRYKVAKRGQDVALRCDPISGHVSLFWYQQALGQGPEFLTYFQNEAQLDKSGLPSDRFFAERPEGSVSTLKIQRTQQEDSAVYLCASSLRGEPSYEQYFGPGTRLTVT.

This clone was seen more than once but under ten times. The chain joins TRBV19 to TRBJ1-5; possible D gene TRBD1, 6 bases. CDR3 size: 13 residues. The V end lost 6 bases, the J end lost 7 bases, and 13 bases lay between the germline ends. Germline V CDR1 and CDR2: LNHDA, SQIVND (reference sequence). CDR3 coding DNA: TGTGCCAGTAGCCCACAGGGTCCCCAGCCCCAGCATTTT. The encoded protein is CASSPQGPQPQHF.

The chain is built from TRBV19 and TRBJ1-4; D might be TRBD1 (6 bases). The CDR3 has 15 amino acids. Trimming removed 0 bases at V and 7 bases at J, with 12 bases between. The germline gives CDR1 LNHDA, CDR2 SQIVND (reference sequence). CDR3 loop: CASSIEWPGVEKLFF. DNA of the CDR3: TGTGCCAGTAGTATAGAATGGCCAGGGGTTGAAAAACTGTTTTTT.

The V gene is TRBV29-1, the J gene TRBJ2-3; D is possibly TRBD2 (5 bases). Trimming took off 6 bases at V and 6 bases at J, with 16 bases between the two ends. The CDR3 covers 13 residues. Germline V gene sequence: CDR1 SQVTM, CDR2 ANQGSEA. Here the CDR3 DNA reads TGCAGCGTATCTAGCTTAAGCGCGGATACGCAGTATTTT. Translation gives CSVSSLSADTQYF.

This chain joins TRBV19 and TRBJ1-5; D may be TRBD1 (5 bases). Germline CDR1 reads LNHDA; CDR2 reads SQIVND (reference sequence). V was trimmed by 3 bases and J by 6 bases, leaving 21 bases between them. The CDR3 sequence is 17 residues long. CDR3 in amino acids: CASSMIQTWGERQPQHF. As DNA, the CDR3 is TGTGCCAGTAGTATGATTCAAACGTGGGGGGAGCGTCAGCCCCAGCATTTT.

The chain links TRBV27 to TRBJ1-2, with D maybe TRBD1 (5 bases). Germline V gene lookup returns CDR1 MNHEY and CDR2 SMNVEV (reference sequence). V was trimmed by 5 bases and J by 6 bases, leaving 16 bases between them. CDR3 size: 14 residues. The CDR3 nucleotides read TGTGCCAGCAGTGGGGGGATTGGGGGAGATGGCTACACCTTC. It encodes CASSGGIGGDGYTF.

This chain joins TRBV28 and TRBJ2-2, with 10 bases matching TRBD2. Per germline, CDR1 MDHEN and CDR2 SYDVKM. The CDR3 has 14 amino acids. V lost 3 bases and J lost 5; bases outside the gene matches: 0. The CDR3 DNA is TGTGCCAGCAGTTTTAGCGGGAGGACCGGGGAGCTGTTTTTT. Amino acid sequence: CASSFSGRTGELFF.

This chain links TRBV29-1 with TRBJ1-6, with 8 positions matching TRBD1. This CDR3 has 13 amino acids. Losses at the gene ends were 6 bases for V and 6 bases for J; bases not matched to a gene: 4. CDR1 and CDR2 from the germline V gene are SQVTM and ANQGSEA. CDR3 bases: TGCAGCGTACGGACAGGGCCTAATTCACCCCTCCACTTT. The encoded protein is CSVRTGPNSPLHF. Full variable domain (outside the CDR3, taken from reference TRBV29-1 and TRBJ1-6): SAVISQKPSRDICQRGTSLTIQCQVDSQVTMMFWYRQQPGQSLTLIATANQGSEATYESGFVIDKFPISRPNLTFSTLTVSNMSPEDSSIYLCSVRTGPNSPLHFGNGTRLTVT.

The rearrangement links TRBV5-1 to TRBJ2-2, with 8 bases matching TRBD1. Trimming at V came to 3 bases and at J to 1 base, leaving 5 bases not matched to a gene. Germline V lookup: CDR1 SGHRS, CDR2 YFSETQ. CDR3 size: 16 residues. CDR3 amino acids: CASSSGQAGNTGELFF. The CDR3 DNA sequence: TGCGCCAGCAGCTCGGGACAGGCGGGGAACACCGGGGAGCTGTTTTTT. Variable domain in full (rest from reference TRBV5-1 and TRBJ2-2): KAGVTQTPRYLIKTRGQQVTLSCSPISGHRSVSWYQQTPGQGLQFLFEYFSETQRNKGNFPGRFSGRQFSNSRSEMNVSTLELGDSALYLCASSSGQAGNTGELFFGEGSRLTVL.

The V and J genes are TRBV2 and TRBJ1-5, with 7 nucleotides matching TRBD1. The CDR3 length is 14 residues. Trimming cost V 5 bases and J 3 bases; bases outside gene matches: 4. Germline V CDR1 and CDR2: SNHLY, FYNNEI. The CDR3 DNA follows: TGTGCCAGCAGTTCCGACAGGGCCAATCAGCCCCAGCATTTT. Residues: CASSSDRANQPQHF.

V usage is TRBV28 and J usage is TRBJ2-7; 7 bases map to TRBD1. Germline V lookup: CDR1 MDHEN, CDR2 SYDVKM. This CDR3 is 14 amino acids long. V lost 5 bases to trimming and J lost 1 base; unmatched junction nucleotides: 5. For the CDR3, the DNA is TGTGCCAGCAGTCCACAGGGGACGTCCTACGAGCAGTACTTC. The encoded protein is CASSPQGTSYEQYF.

The chain recombines TRBV27 with TRBJ2-5; D unresolved. Between the trimmed V and J ends, which lost 6 bases and 1 base, there was a span of 6 bases. The CDR3 runs 12 residues. CDR1 is MNHEY and CDR2 is SMNVEV in the germline V gene (reference sequence). CDR3 nucleotides: TGTGCCAGCAGGGCCGTCCAAGAGACCCAGTACTTC. Translation: CASRAVQETQYF.

The chain joins TRBV29-1 to TRBJ1-2; tentatively, D is TRBD1 (6 bases). The germline gives CDR1 SQVTM, CDR2 ANQGSEA. The germline V and J ends were trimmed by 6 bases and 7 bases, with 15 bases remaining between them. CDR3 size: 12 residues. The CDR3, as DNA: TGCAGCGTACCGTCGGGGGCGCGTGGCTACACCTTC. Amino acid sequence: CSVPSGARGYTF.

The chain joins TRBV3-1 (or the pseudogene TRBV3-2) to TRBJ2-2; D ambiguous. Germline V gene data show CDR1 as LGHDT and CDR2 as YNNKEL (reference sequence). V lost 3 bases, J lost 0 bases, and 8 bases lay in between. The CDR3 spans 15 residues. CDR3 bases: TGTGCCAGCAGCCATAGTAGGGCGAACACCGGGGAGCTGTTTTTT. Its translation: CASSHSRANTGELFF.

The genes are TRBV2 and TRBJ2-1; 16 bases line up with TRBD2. There are 15 residues in the CDR3. V was clipped by 6 bases and J by 8 bases; unmatched bases: 4. The germline V gene has CDR1 SNHLY and CDR2 FYNNEI. The CDR3 DNA reads as TGTGCCAGCAGACTGGGACTAGCGGGAGGGTATGAGCAGTTCTTC. Residues: CASRLGLAGGYEQFF.

This chain connects TRBV4-1 to TRBJ2-7, with 7 bases fitting TRBD2. The CDR3 spans 17 residues. The J segment lost 7 bases and the V segment lost 3 bases, leaving 18 bases of the junction unmatched. Germline lookup yields CDR1 MGHRA and CDR2 YSYEKL. CDR3 protein: CASSHSPTGTTAGEQYF. CDR3 nucleotide sequence: TGCGCCAGCAGCCATTCTCCGACCGGGACTACGGCGGGAGAGCAGTACTTC.

This chain joins TRBV30 and TRBJ2-4; no reliable D call. V was cut by 1 base and J by 0 bases, with 7 bases left in between. The CDR3 is 14 residues long. The germline gives CDR1 GTSNPN, CDR2 SVGIG (reference sequence). DNA for the CDR3: TGTGCCTGGAGTGGAATTTTAGCCAAAAACATTCAGTACTTC. Translation: CAWSGILAKNIQYF.

The chain recombines TRBV4-1 with TRBJ2-7; 7 nucleotides line up with TRBD2. The CDR3 length is 15 residues. The junction had 5 bases not matched to a gene; V was cut back by 2 bases and J by 1 base. CDR1 and CDR2 from the germline V gene are MGHRA and YSYEKL. The CDR3: CASSQQRTSSYEQYF. CDR3 sequence (DNA): TGCGCCAGCAGCCAACAAAGGACTAGTTCCTACGAGCAGTACTTC.